These 20 T cell receptor beta chains came from one sample sequenced in a study of CD8 T cells in Susac syndrome. Random-hexamer reverse transcription was applied to roughly 0.5 to 1 ug RNA. TCRdb fed the immunoSEQ multiplex PCR reads into MiXCR, producing one record per CDR3 protein. The profile shows roughly 200,000 distinct CDR3 sequences, roughly 90% of them singletons. The source material was CD4+ T cells from PBMCs. The receptors originated from a human donor with Susac syndrome.

The chain links TRBV10-3 to TRBJ2-7; D is unresolved. Germline V CDR1 and CDR2: ENHRY, SYGVKD. V dropped 0 bases and J dropped 2 bases, with 8 bases sitting between them. CDR3 length: 14 amino acids. The CDR3 sequence is CAISESVGTYEQYF. CDR3 sequence (DNA): TGTGCCATCAGTGAGTCCGTAGGGACCTACGAGCAGTACTTC.

The chain uses TRBV5-4 and TRBJ2-7; 9 bases match TRBD2. Per the germline V gene, CDR1 is SGHNT and CDR2 is YYREEE (reference sequence). V shed 0 bases and J 3 bases; nucleotides not matched to a gene: 4. The CDR3 loop spans 15 amino acids. The CDR3 DNA sequence: TGTGCCAGCAGCTTGGAACTAGCGGGCTTCTACGAGCAGTACTTC. Its translation: CASSLELAGFYEQYF.

This chain connects TRBV18 to TRBJ2-1, with unresolved D. This CDR3 region has 13 residues. Germline lookup yields CDR1 KGHSH and CDR2 LQKENI. The V gene lost 1 base and the J gene lost 10 bases, with 11 bases spanning the gap. The CDR3 here is CASSPLTLAEQFF. In nucleotides, the CDR3 is TGTGCCAGCTCACCACTTACCCTGGCAGAGCAGTTCTTC.

This rearrangement joins TRBV28 to TRBJ2-7; 7 positions match TRBD1. CDR1 is MDHEN and CDR2 is SYDVKM in the germline V gene. The CDR3 runs 13 residues. Unmatched junction bases numbered 4, after V lost 5 bases and J lost 3 bases. As DNA, the CDR3 is TGTGCCAGCAGTCAAAACAGGGGCTACGAGCAGTACTTC. Amino acid sequence: CASSQNRGYEQYF.

CDR3 bases: TGCGCCAGCCATCCCGGGACCCAAGGAGAGACCCAGTACTTC. Residues: CASHPGTQGETQYF. The gene calls are TRBV5-1 and TRBJ2-5, with D possibly called TRBD1 or TRBD2 (5 bases each). Germline-derived CDR1 and CDR2 are SGHRS and YFSETQ. The CDR3 is made up of 14 amino acids. Trimming took 7 bases from V and 4 from J, leaving 17 bases between them.

Comment on this clonotype: The junction does not match germline at one end; this may be a read error. V usage is TRBV12-3 or TRBV12-4 and J usage is TRBJ1-2; 7 bases line up with TRBD1. CDR3 length equals 14 residues. The CDR3 reads CASSSPGQIPGSAF. As DNA, the CDR3 is TGTGCCAGCAGTTCTCCGGGACAGATACCAGGGAGCGCCTTC.

The chain combines TRBV28 with TRBJ1-1; TRBD1 aligns across 7 bases. The CDR3 has 17 amino acids. Germline CDR1 MDHEN, CDR2 SYDVKM. After removal of 1 base from V and 0 bases from J, the junction contained 8 bases not matched to a gene. The CDR3 loop reads CASSLLGQLTMNTEAFF. CDR3 sequence (DNA): TGTGCCAGCAGTTTATTGGGACAGCTTACTATGAACACTGAAGCTTTCTTT.

The rearrangement uses TRBV11-2 and TRBJ2-7, with D perhaps matching TRBD1 (6 bases). V shed 5 bases and J shed 6 bases, with 14 bases lying between them. The germline CDR1 and CDR2 sequences are SGHAT and FQNNGV. The CDR3 is made up of 13 amino acids. The CDR3 loop reads CASSLRQAGEQYF. CDR3 nucleotides: TGTGCCAGCAGCCTAAGACAGGCGGGCGAGCAGTACTTC.

V gene TRBV18 combines with J gene TRBJ1-5; 11 bases fit TRBD1. The CDR3 is made up of 16 amino acids. Unmatched junction bases numbered 7, after V lost 6 bases and J lost 3 bases. Per the germline V gene, CDR1 is KGHSH and CDR2 is LQKENI. DNA for the CDR3: TGTGCCAGCTCCCTCCGGACAGGGGGCTCCAATCAGCCCCAGCATTTT. Amino acid sequence: CASSLRTGGSNQPQHF.

This chain links TRBV12-3 or TRBV12-4 with TRBJ2-3, with 7 bases that match TRBD2. V was pared by 6 bases and J by 1 base, with 13 bases of the junction left unmatched. The length of the CDR3 is 17 residues. Here the CDR3 DNA reads TGTGCCAGCAGCAAGATGCTGCTGGCGGGAGGCACAGATACGCAGTATTTT. Encoded protein: CASSKMLLAGGTDTQYF.

V usage is TRBV6-5 and J usage is TRBJ2-7, with 9 bases that match TRBD1. Trimming took 2 bases from V and 0 from J; bases not matched to a gene: 2. The CDR3 has 15 amino acids. Germline V CDR1 and CDR2: MNHEY, SVGAGI. In DNA, the CDR3 is TGTGCCAGCAGTTACAACAGGGGGCTCTCCTACGAGCAGTACTTC. Its translation is CASSYNRGLSYEQYF.

For the CDR3, the DNA is TGTGCCTGGAGTGTAGGACGTTTCGATTCACCCCTCCACTTT. It is translated as CAWSVGRFDSPLHF. The chain carries TRBV30 and TRBJ1-6; D is unresolved. V was trimmed by 0 bases and J by 8 bases, leaving 11 bases between them. The CDR3 has 14 residues. CDR1 GTSNPN and CDR2 SVGIG come from the germline V gene (reference sequence). Full variable domain (outside the CDR3, taken from reference TRBV30 and TRBJ1-6): SQTIHQWPATLVQPVGSPLSLECTVEGTSNPNLYWYRQAAGRGLQLLFYSVGIGQISSEVPQNLSASRPQDRQFILSSKKLLLSDSGFYLCAWSVGRFDSPLHFGNGTRLTVT.

The rearrangement joins TRBV5-4 to TRBJ2-3; D perhaps matches TRBD2 (5 bases). Trimming removed 0 bases from V and 4 bases from J, with 9 bases in between. This CDR3 has 14 residues. Germline V gene data show CDR1 as SGHNT and CDR2 as YYREEE (reference sequence). Here the CDR3 DNA reads TGTGCCAGCAGCTTGGCCGGGGATGCAGATACGCAGTATTTT. It translates to CASSLAGDADTQYF.

The genes are TRBV4-1 and TRBJ2-5; D remains ambiguous. Germline CDR1 and CDR2: MGHRA and YSYEKL. This CDR3 is 14 amino acids long. Trimming took 4 bases from V and 1 from J, leaving 10 bases between them. CDR3 coding DNA: TGCGCCAGCAGCCCCGCCGGCAGCCAAGAGACCCAGTACTTC. Its protein is CASSPAGSQETQYF.

The rearrangement uses TRBV12-3 or TRBV12-4 and TRBJ1-1; D gene ambiguous. This CDR3 has 18 amino acids. V lost 2 bases and J lost 0, with 19 bases in between. This CDR3 reads CASSLRSRSLSMNTEAFF. DNA for the CDR3: TGTGCCAGCAGTTTAAGGAGCAGGAGCCTTTCTATGAACACTGAAGCTTTCTTT.

The chain carries TRBV20-1 and TRBJ2-3; 9 positions match TRBD2. Losses at the gene ends were 5 bases for V and 3 bases for J; bases not matched to a gene: 6. This CDR3 has 14 residues. From germline, CDR1 is DFQATT and CDR2 SNEGSKA (reference sequence). CDR3 region: CSALPSGDTDTQYF. The CDR3 DNA follows: TGCAGTGCTCTTCCTAGCGGGGATACAGATACGCAGTATTTT.

This clonotype was seen once. V usage is TRBV6-5 and J usage is TRBJ2-6; possibly TRBD2 for D (6 bases). Per the germline V gene, CDR1 is MNHEY and CDR2 is SVGAGI. CDR3 size: 16 residues. The germline V and J ends were trimmed by 4 bases and 0 bases, with 10 bases remaining between them. For the CDR3, the DNA is TGTGCCAGCAGTTCAGCGGGTTACTCTGGGGCCAACGTCCTGACTTTC. Translated, it gives CASSSAGYSGANVLTF.

V gene TRBV19 combines with J gene TRBJ2-1, with 8 bases that match TRBD2. Looked up from germline, CDR1 is LNHDA and CDR2 is SQIVND (reference sequence). Losses at the gene ends were 6 bases for V and 4 bases for J; bases not matched to a gene: 8. CDR3 length equals 15 residues. CDR3 loop: CASRTRGGSYNEQFF. The CDR3 DNA is TGTGCCAGTAGAACTCGGGGGGGCTCGTACAATGAGCAGTTCTTC.

J is TRBJ1-1 and V is TRBV12-3 or TRBV12-4; D remains unclear. The V gene lost 1 base and the J gene lost 0 bases, with 9 bases spanning the gap. This CDR3 has 15 amino acids. CDR3 loop: CASSLDRGVNTEAFF. CDR3 in DNA: TGTGCCAGCAGTTTAGATCGGGGAGTGAACACTGAAGCTTTCTTT.

V and J are TRBV5-1 and TRBJ2-1, with unresolved D. The V and J ends lost 0 bases and 5 bases respectively, with 6 bases between them. The CDR3 contains 13 residues. Germline CDR1 is SGHRS and CDR2 is YFSETQ. DNA of the CDR3: TGCGCCAGCAGCTTGGGCACAGACAATGAGCAGTTCTTC. Protein sequence: CASSLGTDNEQFF.